This TCR beta chain was sequenced for a study of blood T cell repertoires in COVID-19. Study-wide background: There were acute and convalescent COVID-19 samples, and they came from the United States, Italy and Spain. PBMCs, B-cell-depleted T cells, or T cells provided the cDNA or gDNA that made up the material.

Trimming removed 0 bases from V and 0 bases from J, with 12 bases in between. In germline, CDR1 is SGHDT, CDR2 YYEEEE. The CDR3 is 16 amino acids. Participants were aged about 18 to 90 years from about two dozen US areas. Clinical histories supplied by participants themselves formed the basis of cohort assignment. Data came from immunoSEQ multiplex PCR; TCRdb stores just in-frame clones and leaves some out. The data contain roughly 130,000 clones, about four fifths of them seen just once; the ten biggest clones take up 3.4%. The rearrangement uses TRBV5-6 and TRBJ1-1, with a tentative D call TRBD1 (6 bases). The sequence was obtained from a woman aged 50 to 60 with acute COVID-19. The sample comprised PBMCs or T cells enriched from blood (not recorded which). For the CDR3, the DNA is TGTGCCAGCAGCTTGGAACCACAGGGCTTGAACACTGAAGCTTTCTTT. It codes for CASSLEPQGLNTEAFF.